One and the same sample provided the 25 T cell receptor beta chains below, sequenced in a study of blood T cells in healthy people across ages. Then a second PCR, running about 7 to 11 cycles, was carried out with a sample-barcoded 5' primer and a J-beta primer mix. TCRdb ran MiXCR on the 5' RACE reads and lists one entry per CDR3 protein. The table records 1.5 million to 2 million distinct CDR3 sequences, about 50% of them present only once. Sequencing used blood. These receptors all come from a middle-aged woman in good health.

The V call is TRBV4-1, the J call TRBJ2-5; tentative D call: TRBD1 (7 bases). CDR3 length: 16 residues. Between the trimmed V and J ends, which lost 1 base and 5 bases, there was a span of 17 bases. Germline CDR1 reads MGHRA; CDR2 reads YSYEKL. CDR3 nucleotide sequence: TGCGCCAGCAGCCAAGCATCCGGACAGGAGGGCGAGACCCAGTACTTC. Its translation: CASSQASGQEGETQYF.

This clonotype was seen more than once but under ten times. This sequence joins TRBV3-1 and TRBJ2-4; D is unresolved. Germline CDR1 is LGHDT and CDR2 is YNNKEL (reference sequence). This CDR3 region has 12 residues. The V and J ends lost 1 base and 9 bases respectively, with 7 bases between them. CDR3 nucleotide sequence: TGTGCCAGCAGCCAAGTGGTGGGCATTCAGTACTTC. This encodes CASSQVVGIQYF.

The V and J genes are TRBV12-3 or TRBV12-4 and TRBJ1-5, with D perhaps matching TRBD1 (6 bases). This CDR3 is 14 amino acids long. V shed 6 bases and J shed 7 bases, with 16 bases lying between them. CDR3 sequence (DNA): TGTGCCAGCAGCACCTCCGACAGGCGACAGCCCCAGCATTTT. The encoded protein is CASSTSDRRQPQHF.

V gene TRBV11-1 combines with J gene TRBJ2-1; D may be TRBD1 or TRBD2 (5 bases each). Germline V CDR1 and CDR2: SGHAT, FQDESV (reference sequence). Between the trimmed V and J ends, which lost 5 bases and 6 bases, there was a span of 23 bases. The CDR3 contains 17 residues. CDR3 bases: TGTGCCAGCAGCCGCAGCCCTACCGGGGCAGGATTCAATGAGCAGTTCTTC. Translated: CASSRSPTGAGFNEQFF.

This clonotype was counted a single time. Germline is not matched at one junction end, which may reflect a read error. CDR3 bases: TGTGTCAGCAGCGACAGGCCCACCTCCTACGAGCAGTACTTC. Its translation is CVSSDRPTSYEQYF. This sequence joins TRBV6-6 and TRBJ2-7, with a possible D match to TRBD1 (6 bases). This CDR3 region has 14 residues. CDR1 is MNHNY and CDR2 is SVGAGI in the germline V gene (reference sequence).

The count of this clonotype is one. The J gene is TRBJ2-5, the V gene TRBV28; tentative D call: TRBD2 (5 bases). Trimming pared 5 bases from V and 6 bases from J, leaving 19 bases between. CDR3 length equals 15 residues. Germline V gene lookup returns CDR1 MDHEN and CDR2 SYDVKM. CDR3 loop: CASSPGHLGGKTQYF. CDR3 coding DNA: TGTGCCAGCAGTCCGGGCCACCTCGGAGGAAAGACCCAGTACTTC.

The V gene is TRBV10-3, the J gene TRBJ2-4, with D perhaps matching TRBD1 or TRBD2 (5 bases each). The germline gives CDR1 ENHRY, CDR2 SYGVKD. Deletions cut 1 base from V and 6 bases from J, with 10 bases between. The CDR3 is 14 residues long. The CDR3 sequence: CAISEWGRRNIQYF. The CDR3 DNA reads as TGTGCCATCAGTGAGTGGGGACGGAGAAACATTCAGTACTTC.

Only a few counts were recorded for this clonotype. This chain connects TRBV27 to TRBJ1-4; no clear D. V was cut by 9 bases and J by 8 bases, with 7 bases left in between. In germline, CDR1 is MNHEY, CDR2 SMNVEV (reference sequence). This CDR3 has 10 amino acids. The CDR3 DNA is TGTGCCAGGGAACGGGAAAAACTGTTTTTT. Its translation is CAREREKLFF.

This clonotype was counted a few times. CDR3 sequence reads: CASSQGKVLYEQYF. The CDR3 nucleotides are TGCGCCAGCAGCCAAGGGAAGGTGTTATACGAGCAGTACTTC. V usage is TRBV4-1 and J usage is TRBJ2-7; no definite D call. Germline V lookup: CDR1 MGHRA, CDR2 YSYEKL. V was pared by 1 base and J by 4 bases, with 11 bases between. This CDR3 has 14 amino acids.

This clonotype was recorded many times. The chain employs TRBV13 and TRBJ2-5; TRBD2 matches 7 bases. After removal of 5 bases from V and 2 bases from J, the junction contained 5 bases not matched to a gene. The CDR3 extends over 14 amino acids. The germline V gene encodes CDR1 PRHDT and CDR2 FYEKMQ (reference sequence). The CDR3 loop is CASSPAGGQETQYF. CDR3 coding DNA: TGTGCCAGCAGCCCCGCCGGGGGGCAAGAGACCCAGTACTTC.

The V call is TRBV9, the J call TRBJ2-7; 11 bases fit TRBD2. Germline V gene data show CDR1 as SGDLS and CDR2 as YYNGEE. V dropped 3 bases and J dropped 5; count of bases not matched to a gene: 7. The CDR3 has 15 amino acids. CDR3 sequence reads: CASSAPGLAVDEQYF. Here the CDR3 DNA reads TGTGCCAGCAGCGCCCCGGGACTAGCGGTCGACGAGCAGTACTTC. The complete variable domain, with remaining parts taken from reference TRBV9 and TRBJ2-7, reads DSGVTQTPKHLITATGQRVTLRCSPRSGDLSVYWYQQSLDQGLQFLIQYYNGEERAKGNILERFSAQQFPDLHSELNLSSLELGDSALYFCASSAPGLAVDEQYFGPGTRLTVT.

The chain couples TRBV20-1 to TRBJ2-1; 13 nucleotides align to TRBD2. This CDR3 spans 19 amino acids. The V gene end was trimmed by 2 bases and the J gene end by 3 bases; junction bases not matched to a gene: 13. CDR1 is DFQATT and CDR2 is SNEGSKA in the germline V gene (reference sequence). CDR3 amino acids: CSARPPKGLAGSFYNEQFF. The DNA for the CDR3 is TGCAGTGCTAGACCTCCGAAGGGACTAGCGGGGAGCTTCTACAATGAGCAGTTCTTC.

This clonotype was observed a handful of times. The CDR3 protein is CASSSRQGGNYGYTF. The CDR3 DNA reads TGTGCCAGCAGTTCCCGACAGGGAGGAAACTATGGCTACACCTTC. V gene TRBV27 combines with J gene TRBJ1-2, with 7 bases that match TRBD1. CDR1 is MNHEY and CDR2 is SMNVEV in the germline V gene (reference sequence). The CDR3 is 15 residues long. V gave up 4 bases and J gave up 2 bases; unmatched junction bases: 7.

The chain links TRBV3-1 to TRBJ2-4, with 9 bases fitting TRBD1. The end of the DNA is better explained by TRBJ2-7, so the J call may be wrong. Germline V gene lookup returns CDR1 LGHDT and CDR2 YNNKEL (reference sequence). The CDR3 spans 15 residues. CDR3 region: CASSKTGGSEYEQYF. Written as DNA, the CDR3 is TGTGCCAGCAGCAAAACAGGGGGCAGCGAGTACGAGCAGTACTTC.

CDR3 residues: CASSFPASRETQYF. For the CDR3, the DNA is TGTGCCAGCAGCTTCCCGGCCAGCAGGGAGACCCAGTACTTC. The chain recombines TRBV7-9 with TRBJ2-5; unclear D gene. CDR3 size: 14 residues. Looked up from germline, CDR1 is SEHNR and CDR2 is FQNEAQ (reference sequence). V was cut by 3 bases and J by 5 bases, with 13 bases left in between.

V gene TRBV5-1 combines with J gene TRBJ1-4; D may be TRBD1 (5 bases). The CDR3 contains 17 residues. V was cut by 0 bases and J by 10 bases, with 22 bases left in between. CDR1 and CDR2 (germline): SGHRS, YFSETQ. DNA for the CDR3: TGCGCCAGCAGCTTGGATTCGGGGCAGAATCTTCTTGGAAAACTGTTTTTT. Translated: CASSLDSGQNLLGKLFF.

J is TRBJ2-1 and V is TRBV4-2; 7 bases are shared with TRBD2. Near its end, the DNA agrees better with TRBJ2-7, so the J call may be wrong. Germline assignment: CDR1 LGHNA and CDR2 YNFKEQ. The CDR3 is 16 residues long. CDR3 in DNA: TGTGCCAGCAGCTCAGGCGGGGGTCTAGTCAGGTACGAGCAGTACTTC. Its protein product is CASSSGGGLVRYEQYF.

The chain is built from TRBV11-2 and TRBJ2-1, with a weak D call TRBD2 (7 bases). Germline-derived CDR1 and CDR2 are SGHAT and FQNNGV. The CDR3 totals 15 residues. Trimming removed 5 bases from V and 7 bases from J, with 18 bases in between. The CDR3 is CASSHVGGGPNEQFF. In DNA, the CDR3 is TGTGCCAGCAGCCACGTAGGGGGGGGGCCAAATGAGCAGTTCTTC.

The rearrangement links TRBV5-1 to TRBJ1-1; the match to TRBD1 covers 7 bases. J lost 7 bases, V lost 0 bases, and 0 bases had no gene match. CDR3 size: 12 residues. Germline values: CDR1 SGHRS, CDR2 YFSETQ. The CDR3 sequence is CASSLGDSEAFF. CDR3 nucleotides: TGCGCCAGCAGCTTGGGGGACAGTGAAGCTTTCTTT.

The V gene is TRBV20-1, the J gene TRBJ1-4; TRBD1 agrees at 8 bases. The CDR3 has 16 residues. The V and J ends lost 1 base and 2 bases, in that order; junction bases with no gene match: 6. Germline loops: CDR1 DFQATT, CDR2 SNEGSKA (reference sequence). The DNA of the CDR3 is TGCAGTGCTAGAGCGTACAGGGGGGAGACTAATGAAAAACTGTTTTTT. Protein product: CSARAYRGETNEKLFF.

This clonotype turned up a few times. The V and J genes are TRBV28 and TRBJ2-5, with TRBD2 identical over 10 bases. Germline CDR1 MDHEN, CDR2 SYDVKM. The CDR3 sequence is 15 residues long. V shed 3 bases and J 5 bases; nucleotides not matched to a gene: 6. This CDR3 is CASSFLAGGGETQYF. CDR3 nucleotides: TGTGCCAGCAGTTTTTTAGCGGGGGGTGGTGAGACCCAGTACTTC.

CDR3 in amino acids: CASTDRLRAHEQFF. The CDR3 DNA follows: TGTGCCAGCACCGACAGGTTGAGGGCCCATGAGCAGTTCTTC. The chain is built from TRBV7-2 and TRBJ2-1; a weak D match, TRBD1 (6 bases). Between the trimmed V and J ends, which lost 7 bases and 8 bases, there was a span of 18 bases. The CDR3 has 14 amino acids. The V gene's germline CDR1 is SGHTA and CDR2 FQGNSA.

This clonotype has just a few counts. V and J are TRBV5-1 and TRBJ2-1; D not resolved. Germline-derived CDR1 and CDR2 are SGHRS and YFSETQ. The CDR3 consists of 13 residues. The V end was cut by 0 bases, the J end by 8 bases, with 9 bases between. CDR3 nucleotides: TGCGCCAGCAGCTTGGTTCCAAGAGATGAGCAGTTCTTC. Its protein is CASSLVPRDEQFF.

J is TRBJ2-5 and V is TRBV6-2 or TRBV6-3, with no clear D. Trimming stripped 6 bases from V and 5 bases from J, with 16 bases between. CDR3 length: 14 residues. CDR1 and CDR2 (germline): MNHEY, SVGEGT. The CDR3 DNA sequence: TGTGCCAGCAGCCCCCGTCTAGTGGACGAGACCCAGTACTTC. Translating gives CASSPRLVDETQYF.

The chain couples TRBV2 to TRBJ2-3; D gene ambiguous. The CDR3 length is 14 residues. Germline CDR1 reads SNHLY; CDR2 reads FYNNEI. Trimming pared 10 bases from V and 0 bases from J, leaving 14 bases between. This CDR3 reads CATALRRSTDTQYF. As DNA, the CDR3 is TGTGCCACCGCTTTGAGGCGGAGCACAGATACGCAGTATTTT.